Listed here are 24 T cell receptor beta chains from one sample, sequenced in a study of T cell responses to AZD1222 COVID-19 vaccine. TCRdb's copy holds only in-frame clones and misses some; the assay was immunoSEQ multiplex PCR. The table has 100,000 to 150,000 clones, approximately 90% seen once. The sequenced sample was peripheral blood, obtained on day 0 of AZD1222 vaccination. Every receptor here comes from an adult in good health.

The V gene is TRBV10-3, the J gene TRBJ2-2, with D unclear. The CDR3 sequence is 13 residues long. CDR1 ENHRY and CDR2 SYGVKD come from the germline V gene. V was trimmed by 10 bases and J by 8 bases, leaving 17 bases between them. CDR3 DNA sequence: TGTGCCAAAATATCCGGGCCCAGTGGGGAGCTGTTTTTT. Translating gives CAKISGPSGELFF.

The V gene is TRBV19, the J gene TRBJ2-3; maybe TRBD1 (6 bases). The ends were cut back, 3 bases at V and 5 bases at J, with 18 bases in the middle. CDR3 length equals 16 residues. Germline V gene sequence: CDR1 LNHDA, CDR2 SQIVND (reference sequence). The DNA for the CDR3 is TGTGCCAGTAGTATCTTAAGAGGGGCAGGGGAAGATACGCAGTATTTT. Translated, it gives CASSILRGAGEDTQYF.

The chain uses TRBV10-3 and TRBJ1-1; D possibly corresponds to TRBD1 (5 bases). The length of the CDR3 is 12 residues. V lost 11 bases and J 4 bases, leaving 14 bases between the germline ends. In germline, CDR1 is ENHRY, CDR2 SYGVKD. CDR3: CAYGTWITEAFF. Here the CDR3 DNA reads TGTGCCTACGGGACCTGGATCACTGAAGCTTTCTTT.

The gene calls are TRBV3-1 (or the pseudogene TRBV3-2) and TRBJ1-2, with D perhaps TRBD1 (6 bases). CDR3 length: 14 amino acids. V was pared by 2 bases and J by 4 bases, with 11 bases between. Germline CDR1 reads LGHDT; CDR2 reads YNNKEL (reference sequence). The DNA of the CDR3 is TGTGCCAGCAGCCAATCAACAGGGTTCTATGGCTACACCTTC. Translation: CASSQSTGFYGYTF.

The chain recombines TRBV2 with TRBJ1-6, with 10 nucleotides matching TRBD1. Per germline, CDR1 SNHLY and CDR2 FYNNEI. Trimming at V came to 3 bases and at J to 7 bases, leaving 3 bases not matched to a gene. The CDR3 length is 15 residues. CDR3 loop: CASSDRTGGNSPLHF. The CDR3 bases are TGTGCCAGCAGTGACCGGACAGGGGGAAATTCACCCCTCCACTTT.

As DNA, the CDR3 is TGTGCCAGCAGCTCGAGACTGATCAGGGGAATCTATGGCTACACCTTC. The encoded protein is CASSSRLIRGIYGYTF. The J gene is TRBJ1-2, the V gene TRBV11-2; perhaps TRBD1 as D (6 bases). Trimming left V 4 bases short and J 4 bases short, with 19 bases between. The CDR3 has 16 amino acids. CDR1 SGHAT and CDR2 FQNNGV come from the germline V gene.

V usage is TRBV3-1 (or the pseudogene TRBV3-2) and J usage is TRBJ1-3, with a tentative D call TRBD1 (6 bases). Trimming took 0 bases from V and 4 from J, leaving 13 bases between them. The CDR3 totals 16 residues. Germline CDR1 is LGHDT and CDR2 is YNNKEL (reference sequence). The DNA for the CDR3 is TGTGCCAGCAGCCAAGACTATGGGGGCTCCGGAAACACCATATATTTT. Residues: CASSQDYGGSGNTIYF.

The chain combines TRBV3-1 (or the pseudogene TRBV3-2) with TRBJ1-2; D gene ambiguous. V lost 1 base, J lost 8 bases, and 17 bases lay in between. There are 15 residues in the CDR3. Germline CDR1 reads LGHDT; CDR2 reads YNNKEL (reference sequence). The DNA for the CDR3 is TGTGCCAGCAGCCAAGCGGTTCGATCTCTGAGGGGCTACACCTTC. This gives the protein CASSQAVRSLRGYTF.

The chain joins TRBV5-6 to TRBJ1-4; D is unresolved. The germline CDR1 and CDR2 sequences are SGHDT and YYEEEE. The CDR3 loop spans 15 amino acids. The ends were cut back, 4 bases at V and 3 bases at J, with 13 bases in the middle. The DNA of the CDR3 is TGTGCCAGCAGCCCCAGACATGGTCCTAATGAAAAACTGTTTTTT. Protein product: CASSPRHGPNEKLFF.

A single count supports this clone. The genes are TRBV9 and TRBJ1-6, with 7 nucleotides matching TRBD1. This CDR3 contains 15 residues. Germline CDR1 reads SGDLS; CDR2 reads YYNGEE. With 1 base clipped from V and 5 bases from J, the junction kept 3 bases outside the gene matches. CDR3 amino acids: CASSVQGTDNSPLHF. The CDR3 region has the DNA TGTGCCAGCAGCGTACAAGGGACAGATAATTCACCCCTCCACTTT.

V gene TRBV7-2 combines with J gene TRBJ2-2; 7 nucleotides agree with TRBD1. Trimming cost V 4 bases and J 6 bases; bases outside gene matches: 5. This CDR3 has 14 amino acids. Germline V lookup: CDR1 SGHTA, CDR2 FQGNSA. CDR3: CASSYGTAAGELFF. CDR3 bases: TGTGCCAGCAGCTACGGGACAGCGGCCGGGGAGCTGTTTTTT.

The rearrangement joins TRBV28 to TRBJ1-5, with D perhaps TRBD1 (5 bases). The CDR3 consists of 13 residues. Germline V gene lookup returns CDR1 MDHEN and CDR2 SYDVKM. V lost 3 bases and J 5 bases, leaving 8 bases between the germline ends. Written as DNA, the CDR3 is TGTGCCAGCAGTTTCGGGGGGTATCAGCCCCAGCATTTT. It translates to CASSFGGYQPQHF.

The V gene is TRBV4-1, the J gene TRBJ2-7, with 7 positions matching TRBD1. From germline, CDR1 is MGHRA and CDR2 YSYEKL. The CDR3 length is 14 residues. Trimming took 5 bases from V and 3 from J; bases not matched to a gene: 7. The CDR3 region has the DNA TGCGCCAGCAGCTCCCGGGACAGATACTACGAGCAGTACTTC. Amino acid sequence: CASSSRDRYYEQYF.

The chain employs TRBV19 and TRBJ1-6; a possible D gene is TRBD1 (6 bases). CDR1 is LNHDA and CDR2 is SQIVND in the germline V gene (reference sequence). This CDR3 is 15 amino acids long. V was clipped by 6 bases and J by 7 bases, with 16 bases between them. The CDR3 nucleotides read TGTGCCAGTAGATATTCAGGGACACTCAATTCACCCCTCCACTTT. It codes for CASRYSGTLNSPLHF.

V usage is TRBV29-1 and J usage is TRBJ2-1; the D gene is possibly TRBD1 (6 bases). The germline V gene encodes CDR1 SQVTM and CDR2 ANQGSEA. V was pared by 4 bases and J by 15 bases, with 19 bases between. The CDR3 runs to 12 residues. As DNA, the CDR3 is TGCAGCGTTGTGGCAGCCACTAGGGGGTGGTTCTTC. Translated, it gives CSVVAATRGWFF.

The chain has TRBV3-1 (or the pseudogene TRBV3-2) and TRBJ2-1; D gene uncertain. The CDR3 sequence is 11 residues long. V lost 0 bases and J lost 13, with 7 bases in between. Germline V lookup: CDR1 LGHDT, CDR2 YNNKEL (reference sequence). CDR3 bases: TGTGCCAGCAGCCAAGAGGGTAGTCAGTTCTTC. Its translation is CASSQEGSQFF.

The genes are TRBV24-1 and TRBJ2-7; D perhaps matches TRBD1 (5 bases). The CDR3 loop spans 16 amino acids. V was shortened by 5 bases and J by 0 bases, with 16 bases between the two germline ends. Germline V gene data show CDR1 as KGHDR and CDR2 as SFDVKD. The CDR3 nucleotides read TGTGCCACCAGTGGGGGCGGCGCCGAAAGCTCCTACGAGCAGTACTTC. This sequence encodes CATSGGGAESSYEQYF.

The gene calls are TRBV12-3 or TRBV12-4 and TRBJ1-1, with D possibly being TRBD1 (5 bases). This CDR3 spans 13 amino acids. V lost 2 bases and J 6 bases, leaving 10 bases between the germline ends. The chain's CDR3 is CASSLRTSSEAFF. Written as DNA, the CDR3 is TGTGCCAGCAGTTTAAGGACATCTTCTGAAGCTTTCTTT.

The V gene is TRBV28, the J gene TRBJ1-4; D unclear. The CDR3 sequence is 13 residues long. The germline V and J ends were trimmed by 4 bases and 6 bases, with 9 bases remaining between them. The germline CDR1 and CDR2 sequences are MDHEN and SYDVKM. The CDR3 loop is CASSYEMDEKLFF. The CDR3 region has the DNA TGTGCCAGCAGTTACGAGATGGATGAAAAACTGTTTTTT.

The V call is TRBV28, the J call TRBJ2-7, with 7 bases aligning to TRBD2. The CDR3 spans 16 residues. The ends lost 4 bases at V and 6 bases at J; junction bases unmatched: 15. In germline, CDR1 is MDHEN, CDR2 SYDVKM. CDR3 nucleotides: TGTGCCAGCAGTTCCGCGGGTGGCGGGGGATCCCTCGAGCAGTACTTC. Encoded protein: CASSSAGGGGSLEQYF.

The CDR3 bases are TGTGCCAGCAGTTTACCTTTGACTAGCGTGGAGACCCAGTACTTC. It is translated as CASSLPLTSVETQYF. The V and J genes are TRBV28 and TRBJ2-5, with 8 bases that match TRBD2. This CDR3 is built from 15 residues. Trimming removed 2 bases from V and 5 bases from J; junction bases left unmatched: 7. Per germline, CDR1 MDHEN and CDR2 SYDVKM.

This clone was counted between two and nine times. This chain uses TRBV12-3 or TRBV12-4 with TRBJ1-1, with D hard to call. V lost 5 bases and J 2 bases, leaving 9 bases between the germline ends. This CDR3 has 13 residues. CDR3 sequence reads: CASSRSENTEAFF. The CDR3 coding sequence is TGTGCCAGCAGTCGATCCGAAAACACTGAAGCTTTCTTT.

The chain carries TRBV4-1 and TRBJ1-2, with no clear D. Germline V gene data show CDR1 as MGHRA and CDR2 as YSYEKL. This CDR3 has 14 amino acids. Trimming removed 5 bases from V and 0 bases from J, with 10 bases in between. The CDR3 DNA reads TGCGCCAGCAGCAACATCCTAACTAACTATGGCTACACCTTC. Residues: CASSNILTNYGYTF.

The rearrangement joins TRBV19 to TRBJ2-1, with 9 nucleotides matching TRBD2. Germline V lookup: CDR1 LNHDA, CDR2 SQIVND (reference sequence). V shed 4 bases, J shed 5 bases, and the junction held 3 bases outside the gene matches. The CDR3 has 14 amino acids. CDR3 in DNA: TGTGCCAGTAGTAAGCGGGGGGACAACAATGAGCAGTTCTTC. Translation gives CASSKRGDNNEQFF.